This TCR beta chain comes out of a study of blood T cell repertoires in COVID-19. The assay was immunoSEQ multiplex PCR, and TCRdb's table has in-frame clones only and misses some. The sample contains roughly 300,000 clones, roughly 90% of which appear only once. With 5 bases removed from V and 0 bases from J, the gap between germline ends came to 13 bases. The germline CDR1 and CDR2 sequences are KGHSH and LQKENI. The CDR3 sequence is 15 residues long. The TCR originated in a man between 18 and 35 years old who had recovered from COVID-19. This chain links TRBV18 with TRBJ1-2; TRBD1 might be the D (5 bases). Sample: peripheral blood. In DNA, the CDR3 is TGTGCCAGCTCATCGGAAATGACAGCTAACTATGGCTACACCTTC. This translates into CASSSEMTANYGYTF.